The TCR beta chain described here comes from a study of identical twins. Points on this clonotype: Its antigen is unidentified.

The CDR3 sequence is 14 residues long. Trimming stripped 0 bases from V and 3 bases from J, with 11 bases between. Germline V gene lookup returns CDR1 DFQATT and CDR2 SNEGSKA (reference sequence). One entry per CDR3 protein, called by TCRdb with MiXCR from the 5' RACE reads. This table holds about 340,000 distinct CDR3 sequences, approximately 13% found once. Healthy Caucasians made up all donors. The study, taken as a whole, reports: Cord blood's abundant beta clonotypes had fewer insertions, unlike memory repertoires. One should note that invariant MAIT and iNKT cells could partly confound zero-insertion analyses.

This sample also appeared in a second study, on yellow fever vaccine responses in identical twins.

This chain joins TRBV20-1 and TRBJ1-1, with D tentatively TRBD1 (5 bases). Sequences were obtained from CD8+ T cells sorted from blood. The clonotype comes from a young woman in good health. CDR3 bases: TGCAGTGCTAGAGATCCAAGCAGGGACACTGAAGCTTTCTTT. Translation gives CSARDPSRDTEAFF.